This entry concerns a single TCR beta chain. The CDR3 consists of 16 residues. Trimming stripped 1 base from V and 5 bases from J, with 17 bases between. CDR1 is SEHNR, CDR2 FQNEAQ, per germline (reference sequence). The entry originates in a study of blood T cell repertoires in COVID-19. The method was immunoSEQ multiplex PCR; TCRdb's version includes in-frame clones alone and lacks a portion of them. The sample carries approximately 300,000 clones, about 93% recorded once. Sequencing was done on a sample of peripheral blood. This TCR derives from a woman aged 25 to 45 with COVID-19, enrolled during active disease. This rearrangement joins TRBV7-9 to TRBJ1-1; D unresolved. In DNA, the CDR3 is TGTGCCAGCAGCTTAGGGTCAGGTGGTGATGATACTGAAGCTTTCTTT. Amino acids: CASSLGSGGDDTEAFF. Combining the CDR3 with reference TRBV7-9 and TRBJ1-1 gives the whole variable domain DTGVSQNPRHKITKRGQNVTFRCDPISEHNRLYWYRQTLGQGPEFLTYFQNEAQLEKSRLLSDRFSAERPKGSFSTLEIQRTEQGDSAMYLCASSLGSGGDDTEAFFGQGTRLTVV.